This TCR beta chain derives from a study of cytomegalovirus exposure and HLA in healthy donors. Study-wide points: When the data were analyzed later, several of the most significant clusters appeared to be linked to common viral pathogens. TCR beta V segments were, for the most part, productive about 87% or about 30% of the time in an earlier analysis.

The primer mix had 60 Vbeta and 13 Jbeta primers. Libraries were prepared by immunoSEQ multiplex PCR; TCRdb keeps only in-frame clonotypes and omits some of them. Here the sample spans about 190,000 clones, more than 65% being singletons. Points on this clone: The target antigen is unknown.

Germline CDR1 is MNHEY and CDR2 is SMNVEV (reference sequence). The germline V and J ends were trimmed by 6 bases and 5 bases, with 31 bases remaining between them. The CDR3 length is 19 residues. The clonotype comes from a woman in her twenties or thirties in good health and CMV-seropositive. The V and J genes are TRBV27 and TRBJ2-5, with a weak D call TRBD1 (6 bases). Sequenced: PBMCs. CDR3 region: CASSLRKFTRTEGWETQYF. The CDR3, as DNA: TGTGCCAGCAGCCTCAGAAAATTCACAAGGACAGAGGGGTGGGAGACCCAGTACTTC.